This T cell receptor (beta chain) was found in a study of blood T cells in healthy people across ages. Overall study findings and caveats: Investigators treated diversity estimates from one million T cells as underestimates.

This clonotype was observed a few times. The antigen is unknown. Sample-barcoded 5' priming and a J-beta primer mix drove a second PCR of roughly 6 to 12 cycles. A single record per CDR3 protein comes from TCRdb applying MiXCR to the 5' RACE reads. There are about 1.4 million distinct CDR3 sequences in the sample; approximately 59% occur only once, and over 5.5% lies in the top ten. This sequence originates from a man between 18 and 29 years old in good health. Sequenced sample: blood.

Written as DNA, the CDR3 is TGCAGCGTTGAAGGACTGACAGGGGATGAGACCCAGTACTTC. Its protein product is CSVEGLTGDETQYF. The rearrangement links TRBV29-1 to TRBJ2-7, with 8 bases lining up with TRBD1. The end of the DNA aligns better with TRBJ2-5, so the J call may be wrong. Germline-derived CDR1 and CDR2 are SQVTM and ANQGSEA. The CDR3 covers 14 residues.